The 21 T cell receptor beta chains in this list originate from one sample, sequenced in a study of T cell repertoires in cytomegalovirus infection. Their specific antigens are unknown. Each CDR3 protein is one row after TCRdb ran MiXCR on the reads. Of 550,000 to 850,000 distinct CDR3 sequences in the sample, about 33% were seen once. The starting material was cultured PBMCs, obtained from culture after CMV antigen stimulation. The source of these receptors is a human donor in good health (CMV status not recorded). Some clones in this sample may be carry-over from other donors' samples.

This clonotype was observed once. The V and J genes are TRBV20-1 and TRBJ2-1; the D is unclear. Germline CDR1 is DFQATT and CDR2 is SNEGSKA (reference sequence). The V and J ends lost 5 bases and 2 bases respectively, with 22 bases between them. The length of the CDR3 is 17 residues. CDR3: CSAPHLQHGAAYNEQFF. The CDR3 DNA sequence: TGCAGTGCTCCACACCTACAACACGGAGCCGCCTACAATGAGCAGTTCTTC.

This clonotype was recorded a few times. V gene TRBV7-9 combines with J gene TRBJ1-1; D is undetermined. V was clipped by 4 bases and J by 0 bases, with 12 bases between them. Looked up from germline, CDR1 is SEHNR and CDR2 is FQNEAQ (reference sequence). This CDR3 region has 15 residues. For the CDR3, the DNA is TGTGCCAGCAGCTCCTCCCAACTGATGAACACTGAAGCTTTCTTT. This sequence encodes CASSSSQLMNTEAFF.

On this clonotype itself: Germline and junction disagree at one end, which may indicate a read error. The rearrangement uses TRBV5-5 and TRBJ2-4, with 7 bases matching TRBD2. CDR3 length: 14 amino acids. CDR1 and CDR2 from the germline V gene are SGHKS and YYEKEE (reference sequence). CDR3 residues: CASSLGLAENIQYF. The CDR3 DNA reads TGTGCCAGCAGCTTGGGACTAGCCGAAAACATTCAGTACTTC.

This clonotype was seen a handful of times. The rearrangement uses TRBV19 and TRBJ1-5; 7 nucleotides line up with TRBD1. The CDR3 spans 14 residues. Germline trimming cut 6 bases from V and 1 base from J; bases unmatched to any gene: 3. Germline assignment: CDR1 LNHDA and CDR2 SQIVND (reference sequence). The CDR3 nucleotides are TGTGCCAGTAGGGGACAGACGAGCAATCAGCCCCAGCATTTT. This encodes CASRGQTSNQPQHF.

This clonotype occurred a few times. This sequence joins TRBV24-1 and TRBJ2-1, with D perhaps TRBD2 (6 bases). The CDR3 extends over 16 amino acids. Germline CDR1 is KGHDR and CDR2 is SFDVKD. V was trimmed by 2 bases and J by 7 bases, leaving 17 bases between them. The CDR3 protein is CATSDWDQAAGNEQFF. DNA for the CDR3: TGTGCCACCAGTGATTGGGACCAGGCTGCGGGGAATGAGCAGTTCTTC.

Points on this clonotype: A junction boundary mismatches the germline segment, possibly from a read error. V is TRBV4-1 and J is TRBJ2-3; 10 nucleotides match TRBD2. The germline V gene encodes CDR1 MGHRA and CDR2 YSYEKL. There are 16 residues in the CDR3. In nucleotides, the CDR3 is TGCGCCAGCAGCCGATTCTTAGCGGGGGGATACGATACGCAGTATTTC. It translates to CASSRFLAGGYDTQYF.

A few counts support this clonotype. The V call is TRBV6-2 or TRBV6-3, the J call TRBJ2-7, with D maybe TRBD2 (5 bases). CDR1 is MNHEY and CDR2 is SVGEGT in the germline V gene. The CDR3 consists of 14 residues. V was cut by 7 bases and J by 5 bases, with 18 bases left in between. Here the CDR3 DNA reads TGTGCCAGCACTACGAGGGCGGGCCCCGACGAGCAGTACTTC. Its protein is CASTTRAGPDEQYF.

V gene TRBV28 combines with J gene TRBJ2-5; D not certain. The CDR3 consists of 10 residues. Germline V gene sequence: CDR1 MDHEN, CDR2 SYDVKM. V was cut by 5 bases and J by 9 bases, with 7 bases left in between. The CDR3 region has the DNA TGTGCCAGCAGTCCCCCAGCCCAGTACTTC. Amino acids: CASSPPAQYF.

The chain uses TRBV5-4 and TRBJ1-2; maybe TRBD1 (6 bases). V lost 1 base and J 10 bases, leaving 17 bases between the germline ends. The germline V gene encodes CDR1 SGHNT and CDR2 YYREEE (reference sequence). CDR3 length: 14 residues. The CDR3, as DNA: TGTGCCAGCAGCTTGTCGGCAGGGGCCTTCCCCTACACCTTC. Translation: CASSLSAGAFPYTF.

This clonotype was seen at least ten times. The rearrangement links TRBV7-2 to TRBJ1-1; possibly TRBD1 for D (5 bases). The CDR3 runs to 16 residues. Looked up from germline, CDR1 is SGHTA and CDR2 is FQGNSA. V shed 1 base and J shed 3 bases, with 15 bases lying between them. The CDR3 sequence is CASSLGPRQGHTEAFF. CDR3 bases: TGTGCCAGCAGCTTAGGGCCACGGCAGGGACACACTGAAGCTTTCTTT. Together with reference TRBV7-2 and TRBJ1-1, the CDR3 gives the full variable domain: GAGVSQSPSNKVTEKGKDVELRCDPISGHTALYWYRQSLGQGLEFLIYFQGNSAPDKSGLPSDRFSAERTGGSVSTLTIQRTQQEDSAVYLCASSLGPRQGHTEAFFGQGTRLTVV.

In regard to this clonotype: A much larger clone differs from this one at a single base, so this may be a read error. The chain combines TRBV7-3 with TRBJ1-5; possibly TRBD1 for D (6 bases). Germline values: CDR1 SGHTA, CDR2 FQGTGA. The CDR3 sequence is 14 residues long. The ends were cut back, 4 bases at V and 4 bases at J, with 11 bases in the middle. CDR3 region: CASSSATGNQPQHF. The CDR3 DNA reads TGTGCCAGCAGCTCCGCAACAGGGAATCAGCCCCAGCATTTT.

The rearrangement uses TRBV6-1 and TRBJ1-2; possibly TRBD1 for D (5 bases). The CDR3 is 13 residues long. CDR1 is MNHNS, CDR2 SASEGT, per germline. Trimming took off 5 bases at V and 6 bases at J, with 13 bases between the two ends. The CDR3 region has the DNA TGTGCCAGCAGTCCCGGGGACGGGGATGGCTACACCTTC. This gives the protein CASSPGDGDGYTF.

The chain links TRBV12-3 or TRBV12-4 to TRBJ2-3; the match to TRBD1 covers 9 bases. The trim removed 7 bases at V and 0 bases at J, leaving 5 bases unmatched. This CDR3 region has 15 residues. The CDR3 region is CASTRDRASTDTQYF. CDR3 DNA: TGTGCCAGCACGCGGGACAGGGCTAGCACAGATACGCAGTATTTT.

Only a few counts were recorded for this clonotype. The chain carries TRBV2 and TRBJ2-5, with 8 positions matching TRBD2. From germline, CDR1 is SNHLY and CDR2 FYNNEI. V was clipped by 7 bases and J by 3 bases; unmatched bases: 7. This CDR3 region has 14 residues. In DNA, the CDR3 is TGTGCCAGCACCCTAACTAGCGGAGAAGAGACCCAGTACTTC. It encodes CASTLTSGEETQYF.

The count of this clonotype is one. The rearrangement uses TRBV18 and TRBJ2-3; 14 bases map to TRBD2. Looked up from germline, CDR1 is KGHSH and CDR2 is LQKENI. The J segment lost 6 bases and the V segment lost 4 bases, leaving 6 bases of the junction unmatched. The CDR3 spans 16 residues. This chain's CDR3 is CASSQRTSGGLDTQYF. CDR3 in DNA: TGTGCCAGCTCACAGCGGACTAGCGGGGGGCTCGATACGCAGTATTTT.

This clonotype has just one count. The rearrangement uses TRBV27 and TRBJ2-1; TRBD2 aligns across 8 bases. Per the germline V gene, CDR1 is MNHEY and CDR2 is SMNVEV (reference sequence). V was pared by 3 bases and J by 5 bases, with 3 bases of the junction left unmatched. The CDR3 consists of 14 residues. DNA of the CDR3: TGTGCCAGCAGTTTGCGGGGGGCGAACAATGAGCAGTTCTTC. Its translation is CASSLRGANNEQFF.

CDR3 nucleotide sequence: TGTGCCAGCAGGGCTCCGGGACAGGCCTATGGCTACACCTTC. Amino acids: CASRAPGQAYGYTF. The gene calls are TRBV7-2 and TRBJ1-2; 8 bases align to TRBD1. J gave up 4 bases and V 6 bases, and 7 bases lay outside the gene matches. CDR1 is SGHTA, CDR2 FQGNSA, per germline. This CDR3 spans 14 amino acids.

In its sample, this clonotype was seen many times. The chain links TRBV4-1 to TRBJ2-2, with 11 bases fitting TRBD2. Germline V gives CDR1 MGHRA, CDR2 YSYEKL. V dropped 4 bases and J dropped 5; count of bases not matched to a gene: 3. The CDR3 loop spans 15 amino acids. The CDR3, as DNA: TGCGCCAGCAGCCGTAGCGGGAGGGAAACCGGGGAGCTGTTTTTT. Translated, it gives CASSRSGRETGELFF.

The CDR3 DNA is TGTGCCAGCAGCCCCTTTGGCGCCTTCTACGAGCAGTACTTC. It encodes CASSPFGAFYEQYF. The chain joins TRBV11-2 to TRBJ2-7; D call uncertain. Germline-derived CDR1 and CDR2 are SGHAT and FQNNGV. Trimming took off 5 bases at V and 3 bases at J, with 14 bases between the two ends. The CDR3 consists of 14 residues.

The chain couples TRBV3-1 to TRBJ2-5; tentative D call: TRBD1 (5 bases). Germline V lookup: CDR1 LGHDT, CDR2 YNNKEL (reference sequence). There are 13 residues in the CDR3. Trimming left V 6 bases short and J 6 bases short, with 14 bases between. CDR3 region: CASRPGQGKTQYF. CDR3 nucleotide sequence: TGTGCCAGCAGGCCCGGGCAGGGAAAGACCCAGTACTTC.

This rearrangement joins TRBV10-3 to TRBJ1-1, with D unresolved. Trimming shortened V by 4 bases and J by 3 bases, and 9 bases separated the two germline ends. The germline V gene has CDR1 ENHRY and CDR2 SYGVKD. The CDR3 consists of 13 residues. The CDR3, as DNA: TGTGCCATCAGTGCCTTGAGGGACACTGAAGCTTTCTTT. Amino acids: CAISALRDTEAFF.